Sequencing of this T cell receptor beta chain was carried out in a study of cytomegalovirus exposure and HLA in healthy donors. Notes on the study in general: For most TCR sequences rarity was the rule, although some public TCRs occurred in many donors. A missense variant in DCLRE1C was later tied to TCR beta V- and J-gene trimming. In a later analysis, TCR association rates varied by HLA locus: DRB1 most, HLA-C fewest.

The CDR3 has 14 amino acids. The V segment lost 4 bases and the J segment 4 bases; nucleotides outside the gene matches: 5. Per germline, CDR1 MGHRA and CDR2 YSYEKL. Regarding this clone: What it binds is unknown.

Primers for the PCR totalled 60 Vbeta and 13 Jbeta. TCRdb's copy holds only in-frame clones and misses some; the assay was immunoSEQ multiplex PCR. The sample has around 250,000 clones; approximately 80% are singletons. V usage is TRBV4-1 and J usage is TRBJ1-1, with 8 bases lining up with TRBD1. Material for sequencing was PBMCs. The clonotype comes from a woman in her sixties or seventies in good health and CMV-seropositive. CDR3 amino acids: CASSPRGLSTEAFF. CDR3 nucleotide sequence: TGCGCCAGCAGCCCCAGGGGGCTGAGCACTGAAGCTTTCTTT.